What follows describes a single TCR beta chain. It was with random hexamers that 0.5 to 1 ug RNA was reverse transcribed. A multiplex approach, immunoSEQ multiplex PCR, amplified TCR beta CDR3 across 54 Vbeta and 13 Jbeta. TCRdb re-derived calls from the immunoSEQ multiplex PCR reads in MiXCR, one entry per CDR3 protein. The sample shows tens of thousands of distinct CDR3 sequences, over 85% of them seen only once. This entry is derived from a study of CD8 T cells in Susac syndrome. The TCR comes from a human donor in good health. The specimen sequenced was CD8+ T cells from PBMCs.

CDR3 DNA sequence: TGTGCCACCAGCAGAGCGCAGGCCCTCCCGACTCAGTACTTC. Its protein is CATSRAQALPTQYF. The chain combines TRBV15 with TRBJ2-4; D remains ambiguous. Looked up from germline, CDR1 is LNHNV and CDR2 is YYDKDF (reference sequence). The CDR3 runs 14 residues. Trimming cost V 1 base and J 12 bases, with 16 bases left between them.